The 11 T cell receptor beta chains below come from one sample, sequenced in a study of T cells after yellow fever vaccination. TCRdb passed the 5' RACE reads through MiXCR, listing each CDR3 protein once. The table has a few hundred thousand distinct CDR3 sequences, 3.5% to 4.5% seen once. This specimen consisted of PBMCs, obtained 15 days after the yellow fever booster vaccination. The receptors come from a man younger than 35 who received the YFV17D yellow fever vaccine.

This sequence joins TRBV7-2 and TRBJ2-7; 14 bases align to TRBD2. Germline V gene lookup returns CDR1 SGHTA and CDR2 FQGNSA. The CDR3 extends over 15 amino acids. J lost 5 bases, V lost 4 bases, and 4 bases had no gene match. Written as DNA, the CDR3 is TGTGCCAGCAGCTCCGGACTAGCGGGGGGTGACGAGCAGTACTTC. It codes for CASSSGLAGGDEQYF.

There are many counts of this clonotype. The chain is built from TRBV29-1 and TRBJ2-1; perhaps TRBD1 as D (5 bases). The CDR3 contains 10 residues. V lost 6 bases, J lost 10 bases, and 10 bases lay in between. Germline V gives CDR1 SQVTM, CDR2 ANQGSEA. CDR3 bases: TGCAGCGTATCAGGGCTCGAGCAGTTCTTC. Protein: CSVSGLEQFF.

This clonotype was seen many times. V and J are TRBV5-6 and TRBJ1-4, with D maybe TRBD1 (6 bases). Trimming shortened V by 4 bases and J by 5 bases, and 15 bases separated the two germline ends. Germline V gene lookup returns CDR1 SGHDT and CDR2 YYEEEE. This CDR3 is built from 15 residues. DNA for the CDR3: TGTGCCAGCAGCCCGTACAGGGCGGGAAATGAAAAACTGTTTTTT. It codes for CASSPYRAGNEKLFF. Combining the CDR3 with reference TRBV5-6 and TRBJ1-4 gives the whole variable domain DAGVTQSPTHLIKTRGQQVTLRCSPKSGHDTVSWYQQALGQGPQFIFQYYEEEERQRGNFPDRFSGHQFPNYSSELNVNALLLGDSALYLCASSPYRAGNEKLFFGSGTQLSVL.

The CDR3 reads CASSSQTGSDYGYTF. CDR3 nucleotide sequence: TGTGCCAGCAGCTCCCAAACGGGGAGTGACTATGGCTACACCTTC. V gene TRBV5-4 combines with J gene TRBJ1-2; no definite D call. The ends were cut back, 3 bases at V and 3 bases at J, with 15 bases in the middle. The length of the CDR3 is 15 residues. Germline CDR1 reads SGHNT; CDR2 reads YYREEE (reference sequence).

This clonotype was counted many times. The chain is built from TRBV4-2 and TRBJ2-1; D could derive from TRBD1 or TRBD2 (5 bases each). V shed 3 bases and J shed 5 bases, with 17 bases lying between them. This CDR3 spans 16 amino acids. CDR1 and CDR2 (germline): LGHNA, YNFKEQ. The CDR3 DNA follows: TGTGCCAGCAGCCAGTCCCTGGGGGTCGGGCACAATGAGCAGTTCTTC. Translating gives CASSQSLGVGHNEQFF.

This clonotype has a handful of counts. V usage is TRBV7-8 and J usage is TRBJ1-5, with TRBD1 matching over 7 bases. With 1 base clipped from V and 0 bases from J, the junction kept 3 bases outside the gene matches. This CDR3 is built from 16 residues. Germline CDR1 and CDR2: SGHVS and FQNEAQ. This CDR3 is CASSLVAGGSNQPQHF. The CDR3 DNA reads as TGTGCCAGCAGCTTAGTGGCAGGGGGTAGCAATCAGCCCCAGCATTTT.

This clonotype occurred a few times. The V and J genes are TRBV11-2 and TRBJ1-5, with D hard to call. Trimming cost V 1 base and J 6 bases, with 7 bases left between them. Germline values: CDR1 SGHAT, CDR2 FQNNGV. This CDR3 comprises 13 residues. The CDR3 loop is CASSLGPGQPQHF. CDR3 DNA: TGTGCCAGCAGCTTAGGTCCGGGTCAGCCCCAGCATTTT. The entire variable domain, with the rest obtained from reference TRBV11-2 and TRBJ1-5, is as follows: EAGVAQSPRYKIIEKRQSVAFWCNPISGHATLYWYQQILGQGPKLLIQFQNNGVVDDSQLPKDRFSAERLKGVDSTLKIQPAKLEDSAVYLCASSLGPGQPQHFGDGTRLSIL.

At least ten counts were recorded for this clonotype. CDR3 sequence: CASSGQLRAYNEQFF. DNA of the CDR3: TGTGCCAGCAGTGGACAGCTAAGAGCCTACAATGAGCAGTTCTTC. This chain links TRBV2 with TRBJ2-1; TRBD1 is a possible D gene (5 bases). Trimming cost V 4 bases and J 2 bases, with 12 bases left between them. This CDR3 comprises 15 residues. Germline CDR1 reads SNHLY; CDR2 reads FYNNEI.

This clonotype was seen repeatedly, ten times or more. The chain couples TRBV27 to TRBJ1-1, with TRBD1 matching over 7 bases. J lost 4 bases, V lost 0 bases, and 2 bases had no gene match. The CDR3 contains 14 residues. The germline V gene encodes CDR1 MNHEY and CDR2 SMNVEV (reference sequence). DNA of the CDR3: TGTGCCAGCAGTTTATCAGCAGGGGGCACTGAAGCTTTCTTT. Translation: CASSLSAGGTEAFF.

The CDR3 loop is CASSQDRPAGNGYTF. The DNA for the CDR3 is TGTGCCAGCAGCCAAGACCGTCCGGCAGGGAATGGCTACACCTTC. The chain employs TRBV4-2 and TRBJ1-2, with D perhaps matching TRBD1 (5 bases). Germline V lookup: CDR1 LGHNA, CDR2 YNFKEQ. The CDR3 is made up of 15 amino acids. Trimming shortened V by 0 bases and J by 6 bases, and 14 bases separated the two germline ends.

This clonotype was counted only a few times. The chain uses TRBV28 and TRBJ1-2; TRBD1 matches 8 bases. Unmatched junction bases numbered 8, after V lost 3 bases and J lost 8 bases. CDR3 size: 14 residues. Germline V lookup: CDR1 MDHEN, CDR2 SYDVKM. The CDR3 bases are TGTGCCAGCAGTTTCCCCAAACAGGGGGACGGCTACACCTTC. It encodes CASSFPKQGDGYTF.